This T cell receptor (beta chain) was retrieved from a study of spatial heterogeneity in lung cancer. Study-wide points: Among blood samples, ubiquitous expanded tumor TCRs appeared more at resection than at follow-up.

This clonotype was observed at least ten times. The target antigen is unknown. Germline is not matched at one junction end, which may reflect a read error. The CDR3 loop spans 9 amino acids. From germline, CDR1 is DFQATT and CDR2 SNEGSKA (reference sequence). TCRdb processed the 5' RACE reads anew with MiXCR; each CDR3 protein has one entry. The data show about 85,000 distinct CDR3 sequences, about 20% seen once. Regarding time point: sample taken at primary tumor resection. The sequenced material consisted of unsorted whole RNA from tumor, nontumor lung or frozen PBMC. This TCR was sampled from a male donor with early-stage non-small cell lung cancer. Sequencing was performed on PBMCs, taken at surgery. V usage is TRBV20-1 and J usage is TRBJ1-2; TRBD1 matches at 7 bases. This CDR3 is CSALTGRAF. DNA for the CDR3: TGCAGTGCGCTGACAGGGCGGGCCTTC.